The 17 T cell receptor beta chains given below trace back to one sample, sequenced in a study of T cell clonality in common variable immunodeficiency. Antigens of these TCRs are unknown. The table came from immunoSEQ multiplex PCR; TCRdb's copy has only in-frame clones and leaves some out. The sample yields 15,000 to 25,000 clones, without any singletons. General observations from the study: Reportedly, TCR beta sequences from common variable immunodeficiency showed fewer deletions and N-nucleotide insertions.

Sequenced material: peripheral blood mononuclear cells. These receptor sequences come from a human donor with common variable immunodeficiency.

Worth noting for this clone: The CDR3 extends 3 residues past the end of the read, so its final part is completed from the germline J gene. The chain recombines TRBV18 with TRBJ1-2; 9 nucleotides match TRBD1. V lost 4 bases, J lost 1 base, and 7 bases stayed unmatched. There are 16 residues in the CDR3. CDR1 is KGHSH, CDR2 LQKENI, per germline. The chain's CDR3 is CASSQSGTGSNYGYTF. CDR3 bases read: TGTGCCAGCTCACAAAGTGGGACAGGGAGTAACTATGGC.

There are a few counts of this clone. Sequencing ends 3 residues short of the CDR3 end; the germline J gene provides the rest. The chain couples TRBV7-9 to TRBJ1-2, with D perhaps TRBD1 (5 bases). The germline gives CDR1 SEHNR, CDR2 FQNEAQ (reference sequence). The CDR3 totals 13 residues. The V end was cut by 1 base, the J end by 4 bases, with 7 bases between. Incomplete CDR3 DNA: TGTGCCAGCAGCTTAGGCACAGGCTATGGC. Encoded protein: CASSLGTGYG. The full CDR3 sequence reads CASSLGTGYGYTF. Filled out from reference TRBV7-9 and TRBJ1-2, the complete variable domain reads DTGVSQNPRHKITKRGQNVTFRCDPISEHNRLYWYRQTLGQGPEFLTYFQNEAQLEKSRLLSDRFSAERPKGSFSTLEIQRTEQGDSAMYLCASSLGTGYGYTFGSGTRLTVV.

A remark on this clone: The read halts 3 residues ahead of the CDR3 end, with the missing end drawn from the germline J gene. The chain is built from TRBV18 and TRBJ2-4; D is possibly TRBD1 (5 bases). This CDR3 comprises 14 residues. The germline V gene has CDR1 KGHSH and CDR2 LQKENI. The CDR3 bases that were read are TGTGCCAGCTCACCACCGTCGCGACAGTCCGGT. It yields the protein CASSPPSRQSG. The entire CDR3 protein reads CASSPPSRQSGQYF.

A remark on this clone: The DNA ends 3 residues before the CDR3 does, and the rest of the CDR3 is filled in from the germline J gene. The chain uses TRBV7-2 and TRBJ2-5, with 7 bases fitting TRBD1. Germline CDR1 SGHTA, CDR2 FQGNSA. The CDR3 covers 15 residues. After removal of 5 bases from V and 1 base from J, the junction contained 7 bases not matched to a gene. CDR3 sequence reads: CASSRQGRFQETQYF. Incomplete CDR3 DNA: TGTGCCAGCAGCCGACAGGGCCGCTTCCAAGAGACC.

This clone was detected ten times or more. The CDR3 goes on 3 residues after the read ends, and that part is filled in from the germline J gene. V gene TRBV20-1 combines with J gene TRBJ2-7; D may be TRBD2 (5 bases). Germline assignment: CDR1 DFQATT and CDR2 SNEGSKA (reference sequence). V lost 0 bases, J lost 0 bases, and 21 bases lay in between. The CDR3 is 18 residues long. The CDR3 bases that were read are TGCAGTGCTAGAGATAGGGCGGACTCATACCGCCACTCCTACGAG. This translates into CSARDRADSYRHSYE. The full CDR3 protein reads CSARDRADSYRHSYEQYF.

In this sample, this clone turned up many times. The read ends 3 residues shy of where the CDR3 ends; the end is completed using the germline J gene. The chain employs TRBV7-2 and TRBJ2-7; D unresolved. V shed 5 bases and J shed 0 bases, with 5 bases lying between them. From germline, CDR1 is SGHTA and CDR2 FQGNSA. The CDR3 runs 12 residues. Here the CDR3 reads CASSRNSYEQYF. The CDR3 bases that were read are TGTGCCAGCAGCCGTAACTCCTACGAG.

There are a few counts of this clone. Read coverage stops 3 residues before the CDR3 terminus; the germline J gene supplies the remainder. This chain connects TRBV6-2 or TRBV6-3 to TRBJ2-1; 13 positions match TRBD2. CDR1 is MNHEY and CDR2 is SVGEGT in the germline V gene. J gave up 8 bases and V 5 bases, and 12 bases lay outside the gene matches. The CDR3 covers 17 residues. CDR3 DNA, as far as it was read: TGTGCCAGCAGTATCCTCCCAACTAGCGGGAGGGCCGATGAG. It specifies CASSILPTSGRADE. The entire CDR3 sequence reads CASSILPTSGRADEQFF.

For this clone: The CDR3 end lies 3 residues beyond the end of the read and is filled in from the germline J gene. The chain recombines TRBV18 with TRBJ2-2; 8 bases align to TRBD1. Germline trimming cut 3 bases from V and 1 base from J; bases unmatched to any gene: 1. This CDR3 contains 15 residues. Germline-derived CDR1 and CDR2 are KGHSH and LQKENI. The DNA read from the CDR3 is TGTGCCAGCTCACCCGGGACAGGGAACACCGGGGAG. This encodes CASSPGTGNTGE. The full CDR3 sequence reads CASSPGTGNTGELFF.

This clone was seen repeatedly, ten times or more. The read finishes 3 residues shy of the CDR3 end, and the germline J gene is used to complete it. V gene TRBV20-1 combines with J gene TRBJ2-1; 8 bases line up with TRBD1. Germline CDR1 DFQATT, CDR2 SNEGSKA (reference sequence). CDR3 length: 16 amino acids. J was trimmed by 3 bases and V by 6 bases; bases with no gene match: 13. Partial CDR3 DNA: TGCAGTGCCCTGACGACTCTGACAGGGGTCTACAATGAG. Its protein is CSALTTLTGVYNE. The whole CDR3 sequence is CSALTTLTGVYNEQFF.

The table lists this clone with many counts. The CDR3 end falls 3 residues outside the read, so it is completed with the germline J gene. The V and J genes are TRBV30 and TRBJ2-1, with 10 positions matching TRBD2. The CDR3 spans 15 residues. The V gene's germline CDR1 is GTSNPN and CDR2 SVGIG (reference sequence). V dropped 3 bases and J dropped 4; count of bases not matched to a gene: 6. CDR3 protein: CAWRKLAGLYNEQFF. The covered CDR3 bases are TGTGCCTGGAGAAAACTAGCGGGACTTTACAATGAG.

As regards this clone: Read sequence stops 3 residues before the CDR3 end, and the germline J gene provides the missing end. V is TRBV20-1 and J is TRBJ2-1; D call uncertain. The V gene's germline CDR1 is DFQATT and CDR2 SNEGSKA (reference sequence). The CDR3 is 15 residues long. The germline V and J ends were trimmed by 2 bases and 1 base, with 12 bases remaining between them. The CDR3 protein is CSARSYLFSYNEQFF. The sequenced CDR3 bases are TGCAGTGCTAGAAGTTATCTATTTTCCTACAATGAG.

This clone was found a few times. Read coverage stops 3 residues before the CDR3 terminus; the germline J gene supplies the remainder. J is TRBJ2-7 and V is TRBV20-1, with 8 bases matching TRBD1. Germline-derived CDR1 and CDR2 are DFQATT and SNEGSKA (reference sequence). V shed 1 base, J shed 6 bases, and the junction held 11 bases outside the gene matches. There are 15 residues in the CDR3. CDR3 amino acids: CSARASTGEGTEQYF. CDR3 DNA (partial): TGCAGTGCTAGAGCCTCGACAGGGGAAGGAACCGAG.

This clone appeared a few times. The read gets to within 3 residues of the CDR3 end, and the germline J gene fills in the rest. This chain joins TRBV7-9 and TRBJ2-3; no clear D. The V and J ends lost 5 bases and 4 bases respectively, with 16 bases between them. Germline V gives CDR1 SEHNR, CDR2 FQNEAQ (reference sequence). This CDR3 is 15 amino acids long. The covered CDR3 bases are TGTGCCAGCAGCCGGCAACCCCCGGGTCCAGATACG. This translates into CASSRQPPGPDT. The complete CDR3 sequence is CASSRQPPGPDTQYF. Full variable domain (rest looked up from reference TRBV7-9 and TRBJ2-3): DTGVSQNPRHKITKRGQNVTFRCDPISEHNRLYWYRQTLGQGPEFLTYFQNEAQLEKSRLLSDRFSAERPKGSFSTLEIQRTEQGDSAMYLCASSRQPPGPDTQYFGPGTRLTVL.

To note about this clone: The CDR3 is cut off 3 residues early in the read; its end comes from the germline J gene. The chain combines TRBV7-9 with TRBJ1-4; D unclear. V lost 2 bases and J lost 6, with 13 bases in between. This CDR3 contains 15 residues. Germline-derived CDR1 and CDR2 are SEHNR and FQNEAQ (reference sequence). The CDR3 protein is CASSLLTSLDEKLFF. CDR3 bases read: TGTGCCAGCAGCTTATTAACATCTCTTGATGAAAAA.

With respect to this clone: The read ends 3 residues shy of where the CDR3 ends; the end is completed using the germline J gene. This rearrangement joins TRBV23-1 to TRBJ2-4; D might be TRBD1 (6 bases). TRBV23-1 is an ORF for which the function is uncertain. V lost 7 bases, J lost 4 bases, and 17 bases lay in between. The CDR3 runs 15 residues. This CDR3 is CASNGGHNKKNIQYF. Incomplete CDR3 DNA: TGCGCCAGCAATGGGGGACATAATAAAAAAAACATT.

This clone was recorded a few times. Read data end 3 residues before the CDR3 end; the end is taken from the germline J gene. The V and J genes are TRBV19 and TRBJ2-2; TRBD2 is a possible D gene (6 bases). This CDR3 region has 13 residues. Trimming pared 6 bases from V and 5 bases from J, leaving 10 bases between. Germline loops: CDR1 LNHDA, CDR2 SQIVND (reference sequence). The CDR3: CASRVGGTGELFF. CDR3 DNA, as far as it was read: TGTGCCAGTAGGGTAGGAGGGACCGGGGAG.

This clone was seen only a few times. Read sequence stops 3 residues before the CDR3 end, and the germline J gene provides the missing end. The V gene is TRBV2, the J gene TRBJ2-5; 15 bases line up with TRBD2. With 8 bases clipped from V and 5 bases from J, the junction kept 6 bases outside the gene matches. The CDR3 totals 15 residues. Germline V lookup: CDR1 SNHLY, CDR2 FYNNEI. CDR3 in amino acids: CASDPGLAGGETQYF. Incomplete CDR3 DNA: TGTGCCAGCGACCCTGGACTAGCGGGGGGGGAGACC.